This TCR beta chain is from a study of blood T cell repertoires in COVID-19. Across the study: PBMCs, B-cell-depleted T cells, or T cells provided the cDNA or gDNA that made up the material.

V was pared by 0 bases and J by 4 bases, with 10 bases of the junction left unmatched. CDR3 length equals 18 residues. Germline-derived CDR1 and CDR2 are LGHNA and YSLEER. A single count supports this clone. Recruited during active infection, patients (from Seattle) were subsequently followed longitudinally. TCRdb's table, derived via immunoSEQ multiplex PCR, lists solely in-frame clones and lacks some. The table shows about 220,000 clones, with 65% to 90% occurring only once. The TCR comes from a woman in her 70s with COVID-19, enrolled during active disease. The chain employs TRBV4-3 and TRBJ2-1; 9 bases fit TRBD2. Specimen: peripheral blood. The chain's CDR3 is CASSQDWSRTSVYNEQFF. CDR3 nucleotides: TGCGCCAGCAGCCAAGATTGGTCTCGGACTAGCGTATACAATGAGCAGTTCTTC.